Shown below are 13 T cell receptor beta chains from a single sample sequenced in a study of cytomegalovirus exposure and HLA in healthy donors. The method was immunoSEQ multiplex PCR; TCRdb's version includes in-frame clones alone and lacks a portion of them. This sample has roughly 140,000 clones, with around nine tenths found just once. The sequenced sample was PBMCs. The receptors shown here come from a woman aged 18-29 years in good health and CMV-seropositive.

In DNA form, the CDR3 reads TGTGCCAGCAGCCGCCTCCTAGCGGGGTCCGATACGCAGTATTTT. Translation: CASSRLLAGSDTQYF. The genes are TRBV7-2 and TRBJ2-3, with 9 nucleotides matching TRBD2. Germline assignment: CDR1 SGHTA and CDR2 FQGNSA. The V segment lost 5 bases and the J segment 6 bases; nucleotides outside the gene matches: 9. CDR3 length: 15 amino acids.

The chain has TRBV19 and TRBJ2-3; 8 bases are a match to TRBD2. The CDR3 spans 16 residues. Unmatched junction bases numbered 10, after V lost 4 bases and J lost 4 bases. Per germline, CDR1 LNHDA and CDR2 SQIVND (reference sequence). The CDR3 is CASSTWTSPRPDTQYF. The CDR3 DNA is TGTGCCAGTAGTACCTGGACTAGCCCCCGTCCAGATACGCAGTATTTT. Looking up the rest from reference TRBV19 and TRBJ2-3 gives the full variable domain: DGGITQSPKYLFRKEGQNVTLSCEQNLNHDAMYWYRQDPGQGLRLIYYSQIVNDFQKGDIAEGYSVSREKKESFPLTVTSAQKNPTAFYLCASSTWTSPRPDTQYFGPGTRLTVL.

V and J are TRBV10-3 and TRBJ1-2; no clear D. Germline CDR1 ENHRY, CDR2 SYGVKD. With 8 bases removed from V and 6 bases from J, the gap between germline ends came to 16 bases. The CDR3 totals 13 residues. CDR3 DNA sequence: TGTGCCATCCGGGATCTCTTTGGGGATGGCTACACCTTC. It is translated as CAIRDLFGDGYTF.

The rearrangement links TRBV11-3 to TRBJ2-7; maybe TRBD1 (6 bases). CDR1 and CDR2 (germline): SGHNT, YENEEA. This CDR3 region has 13 residues. V was shortened by 4 bases and J by 5 bases, with 12 bases between the two germline ends. The CDR3 reads CASSWGRRDEQYF. CDR3 coding DNA: TGTGCCAGCAGCTGGGGGCGCCGAGACGAGCAGTACTTC.

This clone was recorded only once. The same CDR3 is also encoded by other DNA sequences in this sample. The chain recombines TRBV2 with TRBJ2-5, with TRBD1 identical over 10 bases. J gave up 4 bases and V 4 bases, and 3 bases lay outside the gene matches. The CDR3 is 14 residues long. The germline V gene encodes CDR1 SNHLY and CDR2 FYNNEI. The CDR3 nucleotides read TGTGCCAGCAGTGGGACAGGGGGGGGAGAGACCCAGTACTTC. Translation gives CASSGTGGGETQYF.

The chain employs TRBV4-1 and TRBJ1-1, with D tentatively TRBD1 (6 bases). The CDR3 contains 17 residues. V was cut by 3 bases and J by 1 base, with 18 bases left in between. Looked up from germline, CDR1 is MGHRA and CDR2 is YSYEKL. DNA of the CDR3: TGCGCCAGCAGCCATGTCTTGAGGAGCAGGGGGAACACTGAAGCTTTCTTT. Protein: CASSHVLRSRGNTEAFF.

Details on this clone: One end of the junction varies from germline; a read error may be responsible. The chain combines TRBV15 with TRBJ2-7, with D possibly matching TRBD2 (6 bases). CDR1 and CDR2 from the germline V gene are LNHNV and YYDKDF (reference sequence). CDR3 length equals 14 residues. For the CDR3, the DNA is TGTGTCACCAGCAGAGAGCTTGTCGGGGGCGAGCAGTACTTC. Protein product: CVTSRELVGGEQYF.

This clone was observed a handful of times. CDR3 coding DNA: TGTGCCAGCAGTCATAGCGGGGGGGACATTCAGTACTTC. Translated, it gives CASSHSGGDIQYF. V is TRBV5-4 and J is TRBJ2-4; 11 positions agree with TRBD2. There are 13 residues in the CDR3. V gave up 5 bases and J gave up 8 bases; unmatched junction bases: 3. The germline gives CDR1 SGHNT, CDR2 YYREEE (reference sequence).

The chain links TRBV6-5 to TRBJ1-5, with TRBD1 matching over 7 bases. J was trimmed by 3 bases and V by 5 bases; bases with no gene match: 4. Germline-derived CDR1 and CDR2 are MNHEY and SVGAGI. This CDR3 spans 14 amino acids. CDR3 protein: CASSRDSFNQPQHF. The CDR3 nucleotides are TGTGCCAGCAGTCGGGACAGTTTCAATCAGCCCCAGCATTTT.

The chain joins TRBV28 to TRBJ2-7; TRBD1 matches 7 bases. The ends lost 4 bases at V and 7 bases at J; junction bases unmatched: 13. CDR1 and CDR2 from the germline V gene are MDHEN and SYDVKM. The CDR3 length is 15 residues. CDR3 DNA sequence: TGTGCCAGCAGTTGGGGAAGGGGGCTTTTCTGGGAGCAGTACTTC. Amino acid sequence: CASSWGRGLFWEQYF.

The chain recombines TRBV30 with TRBJ1-2, with a possible D match to TRBD1 (6 bases). CDR3 length equals 13 residues. V was clipped by 2 bases and J by 2 bases, with 9 bases between them. Germline assignment: CDR1 GTSNPN and CDR2 SVGIG (reference sequence). The CDR3 nucleotides are TGTGCCTGGAGTCAAGACAGGAACTATGGCTACACCTTC. It yields the protein CAWSQDRNYGYTF.

The chain combines TRBV30 with TRBJ1-2; 8 bases line up with TRBD1. The CDR3 runs 13 residues. Germline V gene data show CDR1 as GTSNPN and CDR2 as SVGIG (reference sequence). V trimming: 6 bases; J trimming: 7 bases; junction bases outside the gene matches: 10. The DNA of the CDR3 is TGTGCCTGCCACCGGACAGGGAGAGGTGGCTACACCTTC. Amino acids: CACHRTGRGGYTF.

This chain links TRBV4-1 with TRBJ2-2; unclear D gene. Trimming stripped 4 bases from V and 6 bases from J, with 12 bases between. Germline V CDR1 and CDR2: MGHRA, YSYEKL. The CDR3 covers 14 residues. CDR3 coding DNA: TGCGCCAGCAGCCCACCAGGAAGACCCGGGGAGCTGTTTTTT. The encoded protein is CASSPPGRPGELFF.